These 29 T cell receptor beta chains originate from one sample sequenced in a study of blood T cell repertoires in COVID-19. Sequenced by immunoSEQ multiplex PCR; TCRdb stores in-frame clones only, minus some. The table includes some 260,000 clones, approximately 86% detected once. Specimen: peripheral blood. The receptors were sampled from an elderly man with acute or convalescent COVID-19.

The gene calls are TRBV6-1 and TRBJ2-7; 8 positions match TRBD1. Looked up from germline, CDR1 is MNHNS and CDR2 is SASEGT. With V trimmed by 2 bases and J by 6 bases, 6 bases remained unmatched. The CDR3 extends over 14 amino acids. CDR3 nucleotide sequence: TGTGCCAGCAGTGAACGGGCAGGGGGCGGCGAGCAGTACTTC. It codes for CASSERAGGGEQYF.

The CDR3 spells CASSETSGGQPQHF. The DNA of the CDR3 is TGTGCCAGCAGTGAAACGTCAGGGGGTCAGCCCCAGCATTTT. The genes are TRBV6-1 and TRBJ1-5; 7 bases fit TRBD1. After removal of 2 bases from V and 6 bases from J, the junction contained 4 bases not matched to a gene. Germline loops: CDR1 MNHNS, CDR2 SASEGT. This CDR3 comprises 14 residues.

The chain carries TRBV9 and TRBJ1-4; D may be TRBD1 (6 bases). CDR1 and CDR2 from the germline V gene are SGDLS and YYNGEE. Trimming stripped 4 bases from V and 8 bases from J, with 18 bases between. The CDR3 sequence is 15 residues long. This CDR3 is CASSRQGSAWEKLFF. In nucleotides, the CDR3 is TGTGCCAGCAGCCGTCAGGGGAGCGCTTGGGAAAAACTGTTTTTT.

The chain is built from TRBV25-1 and TRBJ1-3, with D possibly TRBD1 on 5 matching bases. V was trimmed by 0 bases and J by 10 bases, leaving 13 bases between them. This CDR3 has 14 residues. In germline, CDR1 is MGHDK, CDR2 SYGVNS. The CDR3 DNA reads as TGTGCCAGCAGTGAATATGGCCGGGGGGGGACCATATATTTT. Protein product: CASSEYGRGGTIYF. Drawing the rest from reference TRBV25-1 and TRBJ1-3, the complete variable domain is EADIYQTPRYLVIGTGKKITLECSQTMGHDKMYWYQQDPGMELHLIHYSYGVNSTEKGDLSSESTVSRIRTEHFPLTLESARPSHTSQYLCASSEYGRGGTIYFGEGSWLTVV.

V is TRBV11-2 and J is TRBJ1-2; a possible D gene is TRBD1 (5 bases). This CDR3 comprises 12 residues. Germline V CDR1 and CDR2: SGHAT, FQNNGV. With 0 bases removed from V and 8 bases from J, the gap between germline ends came to 7 bases. The CDR3 DNA reads as TGTGCCAGCAGCTTAGAGGGGCTGGGCTACACCTTC. It is translated as CASSLEGLGYTF.

The rearrangement uses TRBV29-1 and TRBJ1-1; D uncertain. Looked up from germline, CDR1 is SQVTM and CDR2 is ANQGSEA. The CDR3 length is 13 residues. Trimming stripped 2 bases from V and 3 bases from J, with 10 bases between. DNA for the CDR3: TGCAGCGTTGAACGGGATTTCGACACTGAAGCTTTCTTT. Translation: CSVERDFDTEAFF.

The CDR3 protein is CASSTGGPDTQYF. In DNA form, the CDR3 reads TGTGCCAGCAGTACAGGGGGGCCAGATACGCAGTATTTT. V and J are TRBV28 and TRBJ2-3; the match to TRBD1 covers 8 bases. The J segment lost 4 bases and the V segment lost 5 bases, leaving 2 bases of the junction unmatched. The CDR3 is made up of 13 amino acids. Germline-derived CDR1 and CDR2 are MDHEN and SYDVKM.

This chain links TRBV5-1 with TRBJ1-1; possible D gene TRBD1, 5 bases. This CDR3 contains 14 residues. V lost 3 bases and J 6 bases, leaving 15 bases between the germline ends. Germline CDR1 reads SGHRS; CDR2 reads YFSETQ. The DNA of the CDR3 is TGCGCCAGCAGCTCTACCGGGACTAGGGCTGAAGCTTTCTTT. Translation gives CASSSTGTRAEAFF. The complete variable domain, with remaining parts taken from reference TRBV5-1 and TRBJ1-1, reads KAGVTQTPRYLIKTRGQQVTLSCSPISGHRSVSWYQQTPGQGLQFLFEYFSETQRNKGNFPGRFSGRQFSNSRSEMNVSTLELGDSALYLCASSSTGTRAEAFFGQGTRLTVV.

The chain employs TRBV9 and TRBJ2-2; the D gene is possibly TRBD2 (6 bases). The germline CDR1 and CDR2 sequences are SGDLS and YYNGEE. CDR3 size: 16 residues. Trimming cost V 0 bases and J 2 bases, with 11 bases left between them. In DNA form, the CDR3 reads TGTGCCAGCAGCGTAGTTTCTGGACTAAACACCGGGGAGCTGTTTTTT. It encodes CASSVVSGLNTGELFF.

The chain couples TRBV5-1 to TRBJ2-2, with D unresolved. Germline CDR1 and CDR2: SGHRS and YFSETQ. The CDR3 length is 14 residues. V shed 0 bases and J shed 6 bases, with 9 bases lying between them. CDR3 protein: CASSLDSGPGELFF. The CDR3 region has the DNA TGCGCCAGCAGCTTGGATTCAGGCCCCGGGGAGCTGTTTTTT. The full variable domain, completed using reference TRBV5-1 and TRBJ2-2, is KAGVTQTPRYLIKTRGQQVTLSCSPISGHRSVSWYQQTPGQGLQFLFEYFSETQRNKGNFPGRFSGRQFSNSRSEMNVSTLELGDSALYLCASSLDSGPGELFFGEGSRLTVL.

This clone was seen a single time. The chain combines TRBV19 with TRBJ1-1; 9 nucleotides match TRBD1. Germline CDR1 and CDR2: LNHDA and SQIVND (reference sequence). J lost 1 base, V lost 8 bases, and 5 bases had no gene match. This CDR3 is built from 14 residues. This CDR3 reads CASSTGGTNTEAFF. Here the CDR3 DNA reads TGTGCCAGTTCGACAGGGGGAACGAACACTGAAGCTTTCTTT.

The rearrangement links TRBV6-2 or TRBV6-3 to TRBJ1-2; 10 bases are a match to TRBD1. The CDR3 spans 18 residues. The junction had 18 bases not matched to a gene; V was cut back by 2 bases and J by 9 bases. Germline CDR1 and CDR2: MNHEY and SVGEGT. CDR3 loop: CASSYQLLTRDRGRSYTF. CDR3 DNA sequence: TGTGCCAGCAGTTACCAGCTACTTACCCGGGACAGGGGAAGGAGCTACACCTTC.

This clone appeared a single time. The rearrangement uses TRBV6-2 or TRBV6-3 and TRBJ1-5; no definite D call. The CDR3 totals 12 residues. V was cut by 0 bases and J by 7 bases, with 4 bases left in between. Germline CDR1 and CDR2: MNHEY and SVGEGT. The CDR3 sequence: CASSYSRQPQHF. The CDR3, as DNA: TGTGCCAGCAGTTACTCGAGGCAGCCCCAGCATTTT.

V usage is TRBV5-8 and J usage is TRBJ2-7; 9 positions agree with TRBD1. Per germline, CDR1 SGHTS and CDR2 YDEGEE. With 4 bases clipped from V and 6 bases from J, the junction kept 8 bases outside the gene matches. The CDR3 sequence is 14 residues long. The CDR3 region has the DNA TGTGCCAGCAGCGTTCGGACAGGGGTCGGCGAGCAGTACTTC. This codes for CASSVRTGVGEQYF.

The chain joins TRBV7-2 to TRBJ1-4; the D gene is possibly TRBD1 (6 bases). The CDR3 totals 15 residues. Trimming took off 2 bases at V and 2 bases at J, with 9 bases between the two ends. The germline gives CDR1 SGHTA, CDR2 FQGNSA. The DNA for the CDR3 is TGTGCCAGCAGCTTAAGAAGGGGGACTAATGAAAAACTGTTTTTT. It encodes CASSLRRGTNEKLFF.

The chain is built from TRBV3-1 (or the pseudogene TRBV3-2) and TRBJ2-5; D perhaps matches TRBD2 (6 bases). The length of the CDR3 is 12 residues. Trimming removed 4 bases at V and 7 bases at J, with 10 bases between. CDR1 and CDR2 (germline): LGHDT, YNNKEL (reference sequence). CDR3 loop: CASSRGTVTQYF. For the CDR3, the DNA is TGTGCCAGCAGCCGCGGGACGGTGACCCAGTACTTC.

The chain links TRBV28 to TRBJ1-2, with D hard to call. This CDR3 comprises 11 residues. The germline V and J ends were trimmed by 4 bases and 5 bases, with 5 bases remaining between them. Germline V CDR1 and CDR2: MDHEN, SYDVKM. The CDR3 DNA follows: TGTGCCAGCAGTTGGGCGTATGGCTACACCTTC. Its protein is CASSWAYGYTF.

There are a few counts of this clone. This chain joins TRBV6-1 and TRBJ1-5; perhaps TRBD1 as D (5 bases). The CDR3 consists of 15 residues. Trimming took off 0 bases at V and 6 bases at J, with 12 bases between the two ends. CDR1 is MNHNS and CDR2 is SASEGT in the germline V gene. CDR3 nucleotide sequence: TGTGCCAGCAGTGAAGCTGGCGGGGCAGGTCAGCCCCAGCATTTT. Encoded protein: CASSEAGGAGQPQHF.

The chain links TRBV15 to TRBJ1-2; the match to TRBD1 covers 9 bases. V was pared by 3 bases and J by 3 bases, with 8 bases of the junction left unmatched. The CDR3 covers 16 residues. Looked up from germline, CDR1 is LNHNV and CDR2 is YYDKDF (reference sequence). In DNA, the CDR3 is TGTGCCACCAGCAGTAACCGGGACAGGGTTGACTATGGCTACACCTTC. Translation: CATSSNRDRVDYGYTF.

The V and J genes are TRBV7-2 and TRBJ1-2, with 9 bases identical to TRBD1. Germline trimming cut 3 bases from V and 4 bases from J; bases unmatched to any gene: 3. The CDR3 is made up of 14 amino acids. Germline loops: CDR1 SGHTA, CDR2 FQGNSA. CDR3 residues: CASSFDRGVYGYTF. CDR3 nucleotides: TGTGCCAGCAGCTTCGACAGGGGGGTCTATGGCTACACCTTC.

V and J are TRBV4-1 and TRBJ2-1; 8 bases fit TRBD1. Unmatched junction bases numbered 14, after V lost 4 bases and J lost 0 bases. CDR3 length: 19 residues. Germline V CDR1 and CDR2: MGHRA, YSYEKL. CDR3 in amino acids: CASSLRTGRSIDSYNEQFF. The DNA of the CDR3 is TGCGCCAGCAGCCTAAGGACAGGGCGGTCGATAGACTCCTACAATGAGCAGTTCTTC.

This rearrangement joins TRBV5-5 to TRBJ2-1; 9 bases are a match to TRBD1. In germline, CDR1 is SGHKS, CDR2 YYEKEE (reference sequence). The V and J ends lost 3 bases and 8 bases, in that order; junction bases with no gene match: 9. The CDR3 loop spans 15 amino acids. As DNA, the CDR3 is TGTGCCAGCAGCTCTCCGGGACAGGGTGTCGATGAGCAGTTCTTC. This codes for CASSSPGQGVDEQFF.

This chain links TRBV6-5 with TRBJ2-1, with TRBD1 as a possible D gene (6 bases). The CDR3 consists of 14 residues. V shed 7 bases and J shed 6 bases, with 16 bases lying between them. Germline V gene sequence: CDR1 MNHEY, CDR2 SVGAGI. CDR3 region: CASTPPGTFNEQFF. The CDR3 DNA is TGTGCCAGCACCCCCCCCGGGACATTCAATGAGCAGTTCTTC.

This chain connects TRBV3-1 (or the pseudogene TRBV3-2) to TRBJ1-2, with TRBD1 matching over 7 bases. Unmatched junction bases numbered 4, after V lost 2 bases and J lost 7 bases. The CDR3 has 13 amino acids. Germline CDR1 and CDR2: LGHDT and YNNKEL (reference sequence). The CDR3 sequence: CASSQQGEGGYTF. For the CDR3, the DNA is TGTGCCAGCAGCCAACAGGGGGAAGGTGGCTACACCTTC.

The chain employs TRBV7-3 and TRBJ2-2; 7 bases are shared with TRBD1. The CDR3 covers 14 residues. The germline V gene has CDR1 SGHTA and CDR2 FQGTGA. With 5 bases clipped from V and 2 bases from J, the junction kept 2 bases outside the gene matches. The CDR3, as DNA: TGTGCCAGCAGCCGGGACAGAAACACCGGGGAGCTGTTTTTT. It yields the protein CASSRDRNTGELFF. Combining the CDR3 with reference TRBV7-3 and TRBJ2-2 gives the whole variable domain GAGVSQTPSNKVTEKGKYVELRCDPISGHTALYWYRQSLGQGPEFLIYFQGTGAADDSGLPNDRFFAVRPEGSVSTLKIQRTERGDSAVYLCASSRDRNTGELFFGEGSRLTVL.

V is TRBV7-2 and J is TRBJ2-3; 10 bases match TRBD2. The CDR3 spans 14 residues. The ends lost 2 bases at V and 12 bases at J; junction bases unmatched: 8. Per the germline V gene, CDR1 is SGHTA and CDR2 is FQGNSA. The CDR3 DNA is TGTGCCAGCAGCTTAAGACTAGCGGGTCGCCACCAGTATTTT. It specifies CASSLRLAGRHQYF.

This chain joins TRBV5-8 and TRBJ2-3; 12 bases agree with TRBD2. In germline, CDR1 is SGHTS, CDR2 YDEGEE. This CDR3 has 17 amino acids. After removal of 0 bases from V and 5 bases from J, the junction contained 7 bases not matched to a gene. In nucleotides, the CDR3 is TGTGCCAGCAGCTTGGAAGTCCTAGCGGGGGGGCTAGATACGCAGTATTTT. This sequence encodes CASSLEVLAGGLDTQYF.

The chain carries TRBV12-3 or TRBV12-4 and TRBJ1-1, with TRBD1 matching over 8 bases. V dropped 5 bases and J dropped 6; count of bases not matched to a gene: 5. The length of the CDR3 is 13 residues. In DNA form, the CDR3 reads TGTGCCAGCAGTCGGACAGGGATGGCTGAAGCTTTCTTT. It codes for CASSRTGMAEAFF.

The rearrangement uses TRBV6-2 or TRBV6-3 and TRBJ2-7, with 7 bases fitting TRBD2. The CDR3 contains 13 residues. V shed 5 bases, J shed 2 bases, and the junction held 3 bases outside the gene matches. Germline assignment: CDR1 MNHEY and CDR2 SVGEGT. CDR3 bases: TGTGCCAGCAGTACGGCGGGAGCCTACGAGCAGTACTTC. The encoded protein is CASSTAGAYEQYF.